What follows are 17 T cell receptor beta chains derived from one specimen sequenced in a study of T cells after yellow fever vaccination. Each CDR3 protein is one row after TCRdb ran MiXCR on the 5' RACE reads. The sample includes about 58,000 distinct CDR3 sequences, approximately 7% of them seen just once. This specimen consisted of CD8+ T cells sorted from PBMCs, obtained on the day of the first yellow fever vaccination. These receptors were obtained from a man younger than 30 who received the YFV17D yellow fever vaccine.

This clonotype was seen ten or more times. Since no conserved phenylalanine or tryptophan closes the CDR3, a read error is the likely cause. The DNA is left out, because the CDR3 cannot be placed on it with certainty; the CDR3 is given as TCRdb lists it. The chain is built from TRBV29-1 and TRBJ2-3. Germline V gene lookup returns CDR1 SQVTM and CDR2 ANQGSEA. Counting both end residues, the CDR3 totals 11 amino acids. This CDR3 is CSVQSDLIVSV.

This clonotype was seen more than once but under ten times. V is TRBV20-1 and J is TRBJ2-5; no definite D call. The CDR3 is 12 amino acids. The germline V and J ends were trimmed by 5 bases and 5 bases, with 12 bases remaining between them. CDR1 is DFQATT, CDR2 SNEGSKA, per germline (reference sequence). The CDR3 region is CSAESGSETQYF. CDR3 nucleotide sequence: TGCAGTGCTGAGTCAGGTAGCGAGACCCAGTACTTC.

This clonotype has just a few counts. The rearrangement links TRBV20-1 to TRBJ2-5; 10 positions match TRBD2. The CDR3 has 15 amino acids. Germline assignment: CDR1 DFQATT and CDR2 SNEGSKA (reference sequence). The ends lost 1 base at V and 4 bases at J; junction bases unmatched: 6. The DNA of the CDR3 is TGCAGTGCTAGAGTGGTTCTAGCGGGGGTAGAGACCCAGTACTTC. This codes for CSARVVLAGVETQYF.

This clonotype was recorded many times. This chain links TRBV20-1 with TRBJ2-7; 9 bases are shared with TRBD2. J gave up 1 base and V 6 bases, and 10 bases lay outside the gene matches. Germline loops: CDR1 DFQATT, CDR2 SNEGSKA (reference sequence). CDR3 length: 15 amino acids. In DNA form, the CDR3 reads TGCAGTGCCGGGGCTATTAGCGGGGGATCCTACGAGCAGTACTTC. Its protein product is CSAGAISGGSYEQYF.

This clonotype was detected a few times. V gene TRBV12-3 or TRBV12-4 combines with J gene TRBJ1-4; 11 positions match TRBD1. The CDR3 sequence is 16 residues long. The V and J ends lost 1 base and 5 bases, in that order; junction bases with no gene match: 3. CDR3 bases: TGTGCCAGCAGTTTAGGGACAGGGGGCGCGAATGAAAAACTGTTTTTT. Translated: CASSLGTGGANEKLFF.

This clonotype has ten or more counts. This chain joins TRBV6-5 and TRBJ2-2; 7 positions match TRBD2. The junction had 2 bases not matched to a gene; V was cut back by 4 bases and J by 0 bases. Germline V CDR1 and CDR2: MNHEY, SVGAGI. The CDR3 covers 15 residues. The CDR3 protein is CASSSSGTNTGELFF. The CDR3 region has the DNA TGTGCCAGCAGTTCTAGCGGAACGAACACCGGGGAGCTGTTTTTT.

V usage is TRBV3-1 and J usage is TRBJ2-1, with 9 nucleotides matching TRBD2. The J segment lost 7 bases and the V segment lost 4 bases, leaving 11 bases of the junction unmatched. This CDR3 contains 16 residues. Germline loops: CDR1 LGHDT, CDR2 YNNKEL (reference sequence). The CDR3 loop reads CASSPLAGVIRNEQFF. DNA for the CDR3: TGTGCCAGCAGCCCTTTAGCGGGGGTAATCAGGAATGAGCAGTTCTTC.

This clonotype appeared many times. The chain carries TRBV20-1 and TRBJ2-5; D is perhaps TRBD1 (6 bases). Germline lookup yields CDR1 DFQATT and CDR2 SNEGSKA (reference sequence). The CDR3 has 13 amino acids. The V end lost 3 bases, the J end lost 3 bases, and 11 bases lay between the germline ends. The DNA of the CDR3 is TGCAGTGCTAGCCGGGACATCGAAGAGACCCAGTACTTC. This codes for CSASRDIEETQYF.

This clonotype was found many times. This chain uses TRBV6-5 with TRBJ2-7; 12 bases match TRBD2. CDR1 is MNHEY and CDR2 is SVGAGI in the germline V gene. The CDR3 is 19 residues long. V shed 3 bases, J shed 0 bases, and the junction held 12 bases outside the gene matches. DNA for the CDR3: TGTGCCAGCAGTTATAGCCCGACTAGCGGGGGAGAATTCTCCTACGAGCAGTACTTC. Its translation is CASSYSPTSGGEFSYEQYF.

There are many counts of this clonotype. CDR3 residues: CAISESRADTQYF. The CDR3 nucleotides are TGTGCCATCAGTGAGTCCAGGGCAGATACGCAGTATTTT. The rearrangement links TRBV10-3 to TRBJ2-3, with a possible D match to TRBD1 (5 bases). The CDR3 runs 13 residues. CDR1 and CDR2 from the germline V gene are ENHRY and SYGVKD. V lost 0 bases and J lost 4, with 5 bases in between.

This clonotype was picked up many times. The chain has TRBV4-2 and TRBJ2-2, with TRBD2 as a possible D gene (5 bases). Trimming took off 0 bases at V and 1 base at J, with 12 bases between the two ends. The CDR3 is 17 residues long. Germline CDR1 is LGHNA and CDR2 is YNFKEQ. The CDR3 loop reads CASSQEVLGGNTGELFF. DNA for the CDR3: TGTGCCAGCAGCCAAGAAGTTTTAGGAGGGAACACCGGGGAGCTGTTTTTT.

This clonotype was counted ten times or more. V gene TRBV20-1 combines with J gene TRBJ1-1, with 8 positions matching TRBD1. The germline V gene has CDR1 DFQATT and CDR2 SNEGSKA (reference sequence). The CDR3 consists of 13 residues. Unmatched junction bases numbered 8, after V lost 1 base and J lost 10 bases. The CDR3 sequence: CSARGLGQVTAFF. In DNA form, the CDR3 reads TGCAGTGCTAGAGGCTTGGGACAGGTAACAGCTTTCTTT.

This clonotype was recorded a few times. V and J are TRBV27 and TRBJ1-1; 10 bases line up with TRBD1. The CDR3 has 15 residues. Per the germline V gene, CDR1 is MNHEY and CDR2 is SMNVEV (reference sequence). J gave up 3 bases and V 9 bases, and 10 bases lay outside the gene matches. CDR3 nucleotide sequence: TGTGCCAGTACTCTGTCGGGGACAGGGGACACTGAAGCTTTCTTT. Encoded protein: CASTLSGTGDTEAFF.

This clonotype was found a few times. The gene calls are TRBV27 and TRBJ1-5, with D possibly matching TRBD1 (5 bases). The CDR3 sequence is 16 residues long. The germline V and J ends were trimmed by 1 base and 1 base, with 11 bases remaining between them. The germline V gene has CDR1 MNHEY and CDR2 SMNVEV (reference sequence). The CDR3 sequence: CASSLLSGHSNQPQHF. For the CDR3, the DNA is TGTGCCAGCAGTTTATTGTCGGGGCACAGCAATCAGCCCCAGCATTTT.

The DNA for the CDR3 is TGTGCCAGCAGTTTGGCGGGACAGGGGCCTGAATACAATGAGCAGTTCTTC. This translates into CASSLAGQGPEYNEQFF. The chain has TRBV12-3 or TRBV12-4 and TRBJ2-1; 10 positions match TRBD1. CDR3 size: 17 residues. J lost 4 bases, V lost 3 bases, and 9 bases had no gene match.

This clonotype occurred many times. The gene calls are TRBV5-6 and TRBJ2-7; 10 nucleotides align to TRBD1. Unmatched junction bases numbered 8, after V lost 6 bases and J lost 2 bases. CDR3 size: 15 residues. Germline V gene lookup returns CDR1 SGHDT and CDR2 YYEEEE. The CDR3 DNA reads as TGTGCCAGCATGGACAGGGGGATAGACCCCTACGAGCAGTACGTC. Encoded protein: CASMDRGIDPYEQYV.

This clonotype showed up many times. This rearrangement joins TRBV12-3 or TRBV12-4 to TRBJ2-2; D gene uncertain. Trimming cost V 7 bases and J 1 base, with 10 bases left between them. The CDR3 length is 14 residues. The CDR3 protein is CASTRVGNTGELFF. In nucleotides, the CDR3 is TGTGCCAGCACCCGTGTGGGGAACACCGGGGAGCTGTTTTTT.